Below are 21 T cell receptor beta chains sequenced from a single sample in a study of beta chain features in type 1 diabetes. Of the isolated RNA, all was reverse transcribed, and so the sequenced material was expressed TCRB transcripts. The table came from immunoSEQ multiplex PCR; TCRdb's copy has only in-frame clones and leaves some out. This sample has over 150,000 clones, with under 9.5% found just once. The specimen sequenced was central memory CD4+ T cells from blood. Receptor source: a man between 18 and 29 years old in good health.

This clone showed up just a few times. This chain links TRBV10-3 with TRBJ2-1; 7 bases are a match to TRBD2. Trimming took 3 bases from V and 0 from J; bases not matched to a gene: 5. CDR1 is ENHRY, CDR2 SYGVKD, per germline. The CDR3 spans 16 residues. The CDR3 loop is CAISDRASGSYNEQFF. CDR3 coding DNA: TGTGCCATCAGTGACCGGGCTAGCGGCTCCTACAATGAGCAGTTCTTC.

This clone was detected a few times. The chain links TRBV4-2 to TRBJ2-3; 10 nucleotides align to TRBD2. V gave up 3 bases and J gave up 1 base; unmatched junction bases: 10. This CDR3 is 18 amino acids long. Per germline, CDR1 LGHNA and CDR2 YNFKEQ. CDR3 region: CASSQAILAGLRTDTQYF. DNA of the CDR3: TGTGCCAGCAGCCAGGCGATACTAGCGGGGCTACGCACAGATACGCAGTATTTT.

This clone was seen a handful of times. The J gene is TRBJ2-7, the V gene TRBV5-4; 7 bases are a match to TRBD2. V lost 0 bases to trimming and J lost 5 bases; unmatched junction nucleotides: 11. The CDR3 contains 16 residues. Germline CDR1 SGHNT, CDR2 YYREEE (reference sequence). The CDR3 DNA follows: TGTGCCAGCAGCTTGGGGTTGGGCGGGAGCGGGAACGAGCAGTACTTC. It translates to CASSLGLGGSGNEQYF.

This clone was picked up a small number of times. The rearrangement uses TRBV4-2 and TRBJ1-5; D possibly corresponds to TRBD1 (5 bases). The CDR3 extends over 15 amino acids. Germline-derived CDR1 and CDR2 are LGHNA and YNFKEQ. V lost 0 bases to trimming and J lost 4 bases, with 10 bases between them. CDR3 DNA: TGTGCCAGCAGCCAAGATGGGAAGGGGAATCAGCCCCAGCATTTT. It encodes CASSQDGKGNQPQHF.

The V call is TRBV6-1, the J call TRBJ2-1; 10 bases are shared with TRBD2. Looked up from germline, CDR1 is MNHNS and CDR2 is SASEGT. V was pared by 3 bases and J by 5 bases, with 10 bases of the junction left unmatched. CDR3 size: 17 residues. The chain's CDR3 is CASSDDLSSGGHNEQFF. The CDR3 nucleotides are TGTGCCAGCAGTGACGACCTATCTAGCGGGGGTCACAATGAGCAGTTCTTC.

This clone turned up a few times. The rearrangement uses TRBV9 and TRBJ1-1; D gene uncertain. CDR3 length: 14 residues. V gave up 4 bases and J gave up 1 base, with 11 bases separating them. CDR1 is SGDLS, CDR2 YYNGEE, per germline. The CDR3 spells CASSPTGANTEAFF. The CDR3 coding sequence is TGTGCCAGCAGCCCCACCGGTGCGAACACTGAAGCTTTCTTT.

The chain is built from TRBV5-1 and TRBJ2-3; TRBD2 matches at 10 bases. The CDR3 is 16 residues long. V gave up 0 bases and J gave up 5 bases; unmatched junction bases: 6. Germline values: CDR1 SGHRS, CDR2 YFSETQ. The chain's CDR3 is CASSLGGTSEIDTQYF. DNA for the CDR3: TGCGCCAGCAGCTTGGGTGGGACTAGCGAGATAGATACGCAGTATTTT.

This chain uses TRBV5-4 with TRBJ2-3, with no clear D. CDR1 is SGHNT, CDR2 YYREEE, per germline (reference sequence). V lost 0 bases and J 0 bases, leaving 8 bases between the germline ends. The CDR3 is 15 residues long. CDR3 loop: CASSLGRTSTDTQYF. As DNA, the CDR3 is TGTGCCAGCAGCTTGGGGAGAACTAGCACAGATACGCAGTATTTT.

This clone has ten or more counts. The rearrangement joins TRBV5-4 to TRBJ2-1; D may be TRBD1 (6 bases). Trimming left V 5 bases short and J 9 bases short, with 18 bases between. This CDR3 region has 14 residues. Germline lookup yields CDR1 SGHNT and CDR2 YYREEE (reference sequence). CDR3 sequence (DNA): TGTGCCAGCAGACTGGACAGTGTTGGTAGTGAGCAGTTCTTC. Its translation is CASRLDSVGSEQFF.

This clone showed up just a few times. This chain links TRBV11-1 with TRBJ2-1; weak D call: TRBD2 (5 bases). CDR1 and CDR2 from the germline V gene are SGHAT and FQDESV (reference sequence). The V end lost 0 bases, the J end lost 5 bases, and 8 bases lay between the germline ends. CDR3 length: 14 amino acids. CDR3 in amino acids: CASSLARGNNEQFF. CDR3 coding DNA: TGTGCCAGCAGCTTAGCGAGAGGGAACAATGAGCAGTTCTTC. The variable domain in full, with the rest retrieved from reference TRBV11-1 and TRBJ2-1, is EAEVAQSPRYKITEKSQAVAFWCDPISGHATLYWYRQILGQGPELLVQFQDESVVDDSQLPKDRFSAERLKGVDSTLKIQPAELGDSAMYLCASSLARGNNEQFFGPGTRLTVL.

This chain links TRBV5-6 with TRBJ1-6; 8 positions match TRBD1. J lost 9 bases, V lost 6 bases, and 8 bases had no gene match. Per germline, CDR1 SGHDT and CDR2 YYEEEE. This CDR3 region has 14 residues. The CDR3 protein is CASKPGDRISPLHF. The CDR3 DNA reads as TGTGCCAGCAAACCTGGGGACAGGATTTCACCCCTCCACTTT.

This clone has just a few counts. V is TRBV19 and J is TRBJ1-5; D may be TRBD1 (6 bases). The germline gives CDR1 LNHDA, CDR2 SQIVND (reference sequence). V was shortened by 5 bases and J by 2 bases, with 16 bases between the two germline ends. This CDR3 is 16 amino acids long. CDR3 bases: TGTGCCAGTAGTCCCCTCCCGACAGGCGGCAATCAGCCCCAGCATTTT. Protein product: CASSPLPTGGNQPQHF.

The chain uses TRBV30 and TRBJ2-3, with D perhaps TRBD1 (6 bases). Trimming removed 1 base from V and 7 bases from J, with 12 bases in between. CDR1 GTSNPN and CDR2 SVGIG come from the germline V gene (reference sequence). The CDR3 contains 13 residues. This CDR3 reads CAWSGAGTYTQYF. DNA of the CDR3: TGTGCCTGGAGTGGGGCAGGGACATATACGCAGTATTTT. The variable domain in full, with the rest retrieved from reference TRBV30 and TRBJ2-3, is SQTIHQWPATLVQPVGSPLSLECTVEGTSNPNLYWYRQAAGRGLQLLFYSVGIGQISSEVPQNLSASRPQDRQFILSSKKLLLSDSGFYLCAWSGAGTYTQYFGPGTRLTVL.

There are a few counts of this clone. The rearrangement joins TRBV11-2 to TRBJ2-1; TRBD2 matches 10 bases. The CDR3 sequence is 16 residues long. The germline V gene encodes CDR1 SGHAT and CDR2 FQNNGV. V lost 3 bases, J lost 6 bases, and 8 bases stayed unmatched. This chain's CDR3 is CASSFISGRALNEQFF. The CDR3 nucleotides are TGTGCCAGCAGCTTTATCAGCGGGAGGGCCCTCAATGAGCAGTTCTTC.

The sample holds many counts of this clone. Different DNA sequences within this sample yield the same CDR3. The chain recombines TRBV30 with TRBJ1-5, with a weak D call TRBD1 (5 bases). V was trimmed by 0 bases and J by 2 bases, leaving 5 bases between them. This CDR3 region has 13 residues. CDR1 and CDR2 from the germline V gene are GTSNPN and SVGIG (reference sequence). DNA of the CDR3: TGTGCCTGGAGTGTAGGGGGCAATCAGCCCCAGCATTTT. It specifies CAWSVGGNQPQHF.

This clone was observed many times. V usage is TRBV18 and J usage is TRBJ2-5; D might be TRBD1 (5 bases). V lost 3 bases, J lost 4 bases, and 12 bases lay in between. Germline V gene data show CDR1 as KGHSH and CDR2 as LQKENI. The CDR3 is 14 residues long. CDR3 sequence: CASSPFDRAETQYF. The CDR3 DNA sequence: TGTGCCAGCTCACCTTTCGACAGAGCAGAGACCCAGTACTTC.

This clone appeared many times. Written as DNA, the CDR3 is TGTGCCATCAGTGACCACGGACAGAGCACTGAAGCTTTCTTT. Its protein product is CAISDHGQSTEAFF. The V and J genes are TRBV10-3 and TRBJ1-1, with TRBD1 as a possible D gene (6 bases). The CDR3 is 14 amino acids. Germline CDR1 is ENHRY and CDR2 is SYGVKD. Trimming pared 3 bases from V and 4 bases from J, leaving 12 bases between.

The chain couples TRBV7-9 to TRBJ1-1; perhaps TRBD1 as D (5 bases). V dropped 5 bases and J dropped 1 base, with 17 bases sitting between them. Germline V gene data show CDR1 as SEHNR and CDR2 as FQNEAQ (reference sequence). This CDR3 contains 16 residues. The CDR3 bases are TGTGCCAGCAGCGCGGGGACCGGACATGGGAACACTGAAGCTTTCTTT. Residues: CASSAGTGHGNTEAFF.

The chain links TRBV18 to TRBJ2-1, with 11 bases fitting TRBD2. The CDR3 extends over 17 amino acids. From germline, CDR1 is KGHSH and CDR2 LQKENI. The ends lost 3 bases at V and 3 bases at J; junction bases unmatched: 7. This CDR3 reads CASSPVLTSGSYNEQFF. In DNA form, the CDR3 reads TGTGCCAGCTCACCCGTCCTTACTAGCGGGAGCTACAATGAGCAGTTCTTC.

The chain uses TRBV9 and TRBJ1-1; TRBD1 is a possible D gene (6 bases). This CDR3 spans 16 amino acids. In germline, CDR1 is SGDLS, CDR2 YYNGEE. Trimming took off 3 bases at V and 1 base at J, with 16 bases between the two ends. In nucleotides, the CDR3 is TGTGCCAGCAGCGCTACCCTCAGGGGCGGGAACACTGAAGCTTTCTTT. It is translated as CASSATLRGGNTEAFF.

This clone was found a few times. The chain joins TRBV9 to TRBJ2-3; perhaps TRBD1 as D (6 bases). Trimming removed 0 bases at V and 4 bases at J, with 12 bases between. The CDR3 sequence is 15 residues long. CDR1 and CDR2 from the germline V gene are SGDLS and YYNGEE. CDR3 sequence reads: CASSVDTGSADTQYF. CDR3 coding DNA: TGTGCCAGCAGCGTAGACACAGGGTCCGCAGATACGCAGTATTTT.